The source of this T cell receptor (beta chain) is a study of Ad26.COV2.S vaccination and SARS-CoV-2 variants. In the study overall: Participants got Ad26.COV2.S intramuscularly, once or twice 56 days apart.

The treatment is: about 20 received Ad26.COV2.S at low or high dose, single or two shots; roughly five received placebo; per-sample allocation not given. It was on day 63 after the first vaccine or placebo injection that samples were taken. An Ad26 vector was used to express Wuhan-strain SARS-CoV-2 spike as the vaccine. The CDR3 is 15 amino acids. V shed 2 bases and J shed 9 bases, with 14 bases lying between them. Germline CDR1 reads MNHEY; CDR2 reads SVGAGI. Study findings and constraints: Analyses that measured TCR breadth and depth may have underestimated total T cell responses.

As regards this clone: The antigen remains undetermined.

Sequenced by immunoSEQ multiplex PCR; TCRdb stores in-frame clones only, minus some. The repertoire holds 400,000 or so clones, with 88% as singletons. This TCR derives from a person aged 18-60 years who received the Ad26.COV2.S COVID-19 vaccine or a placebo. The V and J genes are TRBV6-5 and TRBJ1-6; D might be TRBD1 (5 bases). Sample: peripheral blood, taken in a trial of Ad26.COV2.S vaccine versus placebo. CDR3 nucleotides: TGTGCCAGCAGTTACCAGACAGACCCGGGTTCACCCCTCCACTTT. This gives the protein CASSYQTDPGSPLHF.